This T cell receptor (beta chain) was profiled in a study of CD8 T cells in ankylosing spondylitis. Study results and limitations: Certain motif variants had earlier been reported in reactive arthritis synovial fluid and blood. In peripheral blood, disease-linked CD8+ clones occurred at relatively low frequencies. Matched ankylosing spondylitis synovial fluid reportedly showed significant enrichment of disease-linked clones.

Molecular-barcoded quantitative 5'-RACE produced these TCR beta libraries. TCRdb re-analysed the 5' RACE reads in MiXCR, keeping a single row per CDR3 protein. The sample gives under 170,000 distinct CDR3 sequences, about 42% of which show up once; 13% to 15% is in the top ten. Remarks on this clonotype: Its specificity is unknown.

V gave up 3 bases and J gave up 4 bases, with 15 bases separating them. The CDR3 sequence is 15 residues long. Germline CDR1 reads SGHTA; CDR2 reads FQGTGA. The V and J genes are TRBV7-3 and TRBJ2-5; D may be TRBD1 (6 bases). The sample taken for sequencing was synovial fluid, either unsorted or a sorted T cell fraction (not recorded which). This TCR was sampled from a male donor with ankylosing spondylitis. The CDR3 sequence is CASSFSGLGGETQYF. The CDR3 DNA reads TGTGCCAGCAGCTTTTCTGGGTTAGGGGGAGAGACCCAGTACTTC.